These T cell receptor beta chains were read from a single sample in a study of blood T cells in healthy people across ages. TCRdb re-derived calls from the 5' RACE reads in MiXCR, one entry per CDR3 protein. The sample has some 640,000 distinct CDR3 sequences; more than 40% are singletons. The specimen sequenced was blood. The source is a woman in her sixties or seventies in good health. Both conserved end residues are part of each CDR3. D genes are given only for firm matches. Only part of the rows carry a size: once, few, many, or a class if the clone is expanded.

J | size | D | V | DNA | CDR3
TRBJ1-2 | - | - | TRBV5-1 | TGCGCCAGCAGCTCGGCAGGGCAGCCCGGGCCTTATGGCTACACCTTC | CASSSAGQPGPYGYTF
TRBJ2-7 | - | - | TRBV15 | TGTGCCACCAGCAGAGTGCTGTTATACGAGCAGTACTTC | CATSRVLLYEQYF
TRBJ2-5 | many | TRBD1 | TRBV7-2 | TGTGCCAGCAGCTCCCAGACAGGGATTGAGGAGACCCAGTACTTC | CASSSQTGIEETQYF
TRBJ2-5 | - | TRBD2 | TRBV20-1 | TGCAGTGCTGGGGGACTAGCGGCCAATGAGCAGTACTTC | CSAGGLAANEQYF
TRBJ2-7 | - | TRBD1 | TRBV29-1 | TGCAGCGTTGGGACAGGACGGGAAATCTACGAGCAGTACTTC | CSVGTGREIYEQYF
TRBJ2-7 | - | TRBD1 | TRBV10-3 | TGTGCCATCAGTTATACCGGGACAGGGGGCATAGGCGAGCAGTACTTC | CAISYTGTGGIGEQYF
TRBJ2-5 | - | TRBD2 | TRBV20-1 | TGCAGTGCTAGGAATTCGGGGGGGAGCTGGGTCAATGAGCAGTACTTC | CSARNSGGSWVNEQYF
TRBJ2-5 | few | TRBD1 | TRBV29-1 | TGCAGCGTTGCGACAGGGGGGGAAGAGACCCAGTACTTC | CSVATGGEETQYF
TRBJ2-3 | - | - | TRBV20-1 | TGCAGTGCTAGAGTGCTTGATGAAGGCGGGGATACGCAGTATTTT | CSARVLDEGGDTQYF
TRBJ1-4 | few | TRBD1 | TRBV20-1 | TGCAGTGCTAGAGACTCGACAGGGGGTGGCGAAAAACTGTTTTTT | CSARDSTGGGEKLFF
TRBJ2-1 | - | - | TRBV20-1 | TGCAGTGCTAGGGCGGAGGGGTACAATGAGCAGTTCTTC | CSARAEGYNEQFF
TRBJ2-2 | - | - | TRBV3-1 | TGTGCCAGCAGCCAAGCGGTGGGAGACGTGAACACCGGGGAGCTGTTTTTT | CASSQAVGDVNTGELFF
TRBJ1-6 | few | TRBD1 | TRBV20-1 | TGCAGTGCCCCGGCGGGTACAGGGGGTTACAATTCACCCCTCCACTTT | CSAPAGTGGYNSPLHF
TRBJ2-7 | - | - | TRBV2 | TGTGCCAGCAGTTCCGACAGCCTCGAGCAGTACTTC | CASSSDSLEQYF
TRBJ2-1 | - | - | TRBV7-2 | TGTGCCAGCAGCTTCACCCTCGGGACCGCAAATGAGCAGTTCTTC | CASSFTLGTANEQFF
TRBJ2-1 | - | - | TRBV20-1 | TGCAGTGCTAGAAACCTTTACAATGAGCAGTTCTTC | CSARNLYNEQFF
TRBJ2-1 | few | TRBD2 | TRBV20-1 | TGCAGTGCTAGAGAGGGTAGCGGGTCCTACAATGAGCAGTTCTTC | CSAREGSGSYNEQFF
TRBJ2-1 | once | - | TRBV14 | TGTGCCAGCAGCCAGGGAGGTAGCCCGAGCTCCCACAATGAGCAGTTCTTC | CASSQGGSPSSHNEQFF
TRBJ2-2 | - | TRBD2 | TRBV10-3 | TGTGCCATCGGGGGACTAGCGGGAACCGGGGAGCTGTTTTTT | CAIGGLAGTGELFF
TRBJ2-3 | - | - | TRBV6-1 | TGTGCCAGCAGTGATGGGGCTAGCACAGATACGCAGTATTTT | CASSDGASTDTQYF
TRBJ2-7 | - | TRBD1 | TRBV5-1 | TGCGCCAGCAGCTCTGGACAGGTTCTAAGCGAGCAGTACTTC | CASSSGQVLSEQYF
TRBJ2-5 | - | TRBD2 | TRBV5-6 | TGTGCCAGCAGCTTGGGTCCGGGACTAGCGGGGGAGACCCAGTACTTC | CASSLGPGLAGETQYF
TRBJ2-1 | - | TRBD2 | TRBV7-3 | TGTGCCAGCAGCCGGCGGGGGGAGACTACTGCGGGTTACAATGAGCAGTTCTTC | CASSRRGETTAGYNEQFF
TRBJ2-3 | - | TRBD2 | TRBV29-1 | TGCAGCATGGACCTAGCGGGAGGAGGTTCTAGCACAGATACGCAGTATTTT | CSMDLAGGGSSTDTQYF
TRBJ2-7 | once | TRBD1 | TRBV6-6 | TGTGCCAGCAGTTTCGCCGGGACAGGGTTGTACGAGCAGTACTTC | CASSFAGTGLYEQYF
TRBJ2-4 | - | - | TRBV27 | TGTGCCAGCAGTTTAGAGGGGGGTGGCATTCAGTACTTC | CASSLEGGGIQYF
TRBJ2-5 | - | TRBD1 | TRBV18 | TGTGCCAGCTCACCAAAGGACAGGGGAGAGACCCAGTACTTC | CASSPKDRGETQYF
TRBJ1-2 | few | TRBD1 | TRBV7-2 | TGTGCCAGCAGCCCACAGGGGGTGGCGTATGGCTACACCTTC | CASSPQGVAYGYTF
TRBJ1-4 | - | - | TRBV6-2/TRBV6-3 | TGTGCCAGCACCGCTACCCAAGACCGACAGGATGTTAAACTGTTTTTT | CASTATQDRQDVKLFF
TRBJ2-7 | few | - | TRBV5-6 | TGTGCCAGCAGCTTGGTGTTAGGCTTACACGAGCAGTACTTC | CASSLVLGLHEQYF
TRBJ2-5 | - | TRBD1 | TRBV29-1 | TGCAGCGTTGGTCAGGGGGCAAGGGAGCAGTACTTC | CSVGQGAREQYF
TRBJ1-2 | - | - | TRBV7-8 | TGTGCCTGCAGCTTAGGATCTATAGATACGGCTAACTATGGCTACACCTTC | CACSLGSIDTANYGYTF
TRBJ2-1 | - | TRBD1 | TRBV4-1 | TGCGCCAGCAGCCGCAGGGACAGCCTCGATGGGTCCTACAATGAGCAGTTCTTC | CASSRRDSLDGSYNEQFF
TRBJ2-6 | - | - | TRBV30 | TGTGCCTGGAGTGTAAGGACGGGTTCTGGGGCCAACGTCCTGACTTTC | CAWSVRTGSGANVLTF
TRBJ1-2 | few | TRBD1 | TRBV10-3 | TGTGCCATCAGTGCGGACAGGTTAAAAGGCTACACCTTC | CAISADRLKGYTF
TRBJ2-7 | - | TRBD2 | TRBV20-1 | TGCAGTGCTAGAGATTGGAGACTAGCGGGATTTGAGCAGTACTTC | CSARDWRLAGFEQYF
TRBJ2-6 | - | TRBD2 | TRBV6-1 | TGTGCCAGCAGGCCCGGGCTAGCGGGAGCTATCTCTGGGGCCAACGTCCTGACTTTC | CASRPGLAGAISGANVLTF
TRBJ2-1 | many | - | TRBV21-1 | TGTGCCAGCAGCAAAGCGGGGACTAGCGGGGCAAAAACCTACAATGAGCAGTTCTTC | CASSKAGTSGAKTYNEQFF
TRBJ2-7 | - | TRBD1 | TRBV2 | TGTGCCAGCAGTAAAGCGGGGGACAGGGGATACGAGCAGTACTTC | CASSKAGDRGYEQYF
TRBJ2-3 | - | TRBD2 | TRBV6-5 | TGTGCCAGCAGTTACTTGGCTAGCGGGAATGGAGATACGCAGTATTTT | CASSYLASGNGDTQYF
TRBJ1-2 | once | - | TRBV2 | TGTGCCAGCAGTGAAACTTGGCAGACTAACTATGGCTACACCTTC | CASSETWQTNYGYTF
TRBJ2-5 | few | TRBD2 | TRBV20-1 | TGTAGTGCTAGAACCACCATAGTCGGGAGGCACCAAGAGACCCAGTACTTC | CSARTTIVGRHQETQYF
TRBJ2-7 | few | TRBD1 | TRBV20-1 | TGCAGTGCTAGAGCGCCCGGGACAGCAACCTACGAGCAGTACTTC | CSARAPGTATYEQYF
TRBJ1-5 | - | - | TRBV27 | TGTGCCAGCAGTGCTGGGGGGCCGAGTCAGCCCCAGCATTTT | CASSAGGPSQPQHF
TRBJ2-3 | - | TRBD2 | TRBV29-1 | TGCAGCGCAATAGCGGGAGGGCCAGATACGCAGTATTTT | CSAIAGGPDTQYF